A selection of T cell receptor beta chains follows, all from one sample in a study of cytomegalovirus exposure and HLA in healthy donors. The repertoire was sequenced with immunoSEQ multiplex PCR; TCRdb's copy has only in-frame clones and lacks some. The sample consists of roughly 180,000 clones, under 85% of them appearing once. Sample: PBMCs. The receptors were sampled from a male donor in good health and CMV-seronegative. CDR3s include the opening cysteine and the closing phenylalanine or tryptophan. The D gene is left open where the match is weak. Clone size is not always given. Where it is, it says once, few, many or a class for expanded clones.

TRBJ1-6	TRBV6-5	-	-	CASSGPTYNSPLHF	TGTGCCAGCAGCGGTCCAACCTATAATTCACCCCTCCACTTT
TRBJ1-1	TRBV10-3	TRBD1	-	CAISELRDRGTEAFF	TGTGCCATCAGTGAGTTGCGGGACAGGGGGACTGAAGCTTTCTTT
TRBJ1-6	TRBV11-2	TRBD1	-	CASSFQTGISSPLHF	TGTGCCAGCAGCTTCCAGACAGGGATAAGTTCACCCCTCCACTTT
TRBJ2-5	TRBV30	TRBD2	-	CAWSPKGGRETQYF	TGTGCCTGGAGCCCCAAAGGCGGGAGGGAGACCCAGTACTTC
TRBJ2-1	TRBV9	TRBD2	once	CASSDTSGRTYNEQFF	TGTGCCAGCAGCGACACTAGCGGGAGAACCTACAATGAGCAGTTCTTC
TRBJ1-4	TRBV30	TRBD1	-	CAWRRQGEKLFF	TGTGCCTGGAGGCGACAGGGTGAAAAACTGTTTTTT
TRBJ1-5	TRBV27	-	-	CASSFQASNQPQHF	TGTGCCAGCAGTTTTCAGGCTAGCAATCAGCCCCAGCATTTT
TRBJ1-5	TRBV4-3	TRBD1	medium-sized	CASSQDTGERYQPQHF	TGCGCCAGCAGCCAAGATACAGGGGAAAGATATCAGCCCCAGCATTTT
TRBJ1-5	TRBV28	-	-	CASSPTPQASQPQHF	TGTGCCAGCAGTCCGACGCCCCAGGCATCGCAGCCCCAGCATTTT
TRBJ2-7	TRBV6-5	-	-	CASSTPGYPYEQYF	TGTGCCAGCAGTACCCCCGGGTACCCCTACGAGCAGTACTTC
TRBJ1-1	TRBV7-9	-	-	CASSTGVSEAFF	TGTGCCAGCAGTACGGGAGTCTCTGAAGCTTTCTTT
TRBJ2-7	TRBV6-1	-	-	CASSSGQSYEQYF	TGTGCCAGCAGTTCGGGACAATCTTACGAGCAGTACTTC
TRBJ2-3	TRBV4-1	-	once	CASSPSGFVADTQYF	TGCGCCAGCAGCCCTTCAGGGTTTGTCGCAGATACGCAGTATTTT
TRBJ2-3	TRBV5-6	-	few	CASSLFRRSTDTQYF	TGTGCCAGCAGCTTATTCCGTCGGAGCACAGATACGCAGTATTTT
TRBJ2-7	TRBV27	TRBD1	-	CASRSLGQGRNEQYF	TGTGCCAGCCGATCTCTCGGACAGGGGCGGAACGAGCAGTACTTC
TRBJ2-5	TRBV28	-	-	CASAILATKETQYF	TGTGCCAGCGCTATACTAGCTACTAAAGAGACCCAGTACTTC
TRBJ2-1	TRBV11-2	TRBD2	-	CASSLGAGTSYNEQFF	TGTGCCAGCAGCTTAGGTGCCGGGACTAGTTACAATGAGCAGTTCTTC
TRBJ2-1	TRBV6-6	TRBD2	-	CASSSSGGTYNEQFF	TGTGCCAGCAGTTCTAGCGGGGGAACCTACAATGAGCAGTTCTTC
TRBJ2-2	TRBV27	TRBD2	once	CASSPGASGGRELFF	TGTGCCAGCAGTCCCGGGGCTAGCGGGGGAAGGGAGCTGTTTTTT
TRBJ1-5	TRBV19	-	-	CASSLGSRSNQPQHF	TGTGCCAGTAGCCTCGGGTCTAGGAGCAATCAGCCCCAGCATTTT
TRBJ1-5	TRBV28	-	-	CASTEKPWSNQPQHF	TGTGCCAGCACCGAGAAACCCTGGAGCAATCAGCCCCAGCATTTT
TRBJ2-2	TRBV7-9	-	-	CASSGDKARGELFF	TGTGCCAGCAGCGGGGACAAGGCCCGCGGGGAGCTGTTTTTT
TRBJ2-5	TRBV14	-	-	CASSQGTRESLETQYF	TGTGCCAGCAGCCAAGGAACCAGGGAATCCTTAGAGACCCAGTACTTC
TRBJ1-1	TRBV5-1	-	-	CASGPQTEAFF	TGCGCCAGCGGGCCACAAACTGAAGCTTTCTTT
TRBJ2-3	TRBV5-1	TRBD1	-	CASSRGTGGTDTQYF	TGCGCCAGCAGCCGAGGGACAGGGGGCACAGATACGCAGTATTTT
TRBJ2-5	TRBV2	TRBD1	-	CASSEGGGAWETQYF	TGTGCCAGCAGTGAAGGAGGGGGCGCATGGGAGACCCAGTACTTC
TRBJ2-2	TRBV30	-	few	CAWELAYGELFF	TGTGCGTGGGAGCTAGCCTACGGGGAGCTGTTTTTT
TRBJ1-2	TRBV4-1	-	once	CASSQGMDKANYGYTF	TGCGCCAGCAGCCAAGGTATGGACAAGGCTAACTATGGCTACACCTTC
TRBJ1-4	TRBV4-1	TRBD1	once	CASSQEQGTEKLFF	TGCGCCAGCAGCCAAGAACAGGGGACTGAAAAACTGTTTTTT
TRBJ1-3	TRBV18	TRBD1	-	CASSPRTGGQHSGNTIYF	TGTGCCAGCTCACCCCGGACAGGGGGCCAGCACTCTGGAAACACCATATATTTT
TRBJ2-7	TRBV30	-	-	CACHRADYEQYF	TGTGCCTGCCACAGGGCCGACTACGAGCAGTACTTC
TRBJ2-7	TRBV5-4	TRBD1	few	CASSWDRGPDEQYF	TGTGCCAGCAGCTGGGACAGGGGGCCGGACGAGCAGTACTTC
TRBJ2-1	TRBV7-9	TRBD2	-	CASSRRRLAGANEQFF	TGTGCCAGCAGCAGGAGGCGGCTAGCGGGAGCCAATGAGCAGTTCTTC
TRBJ1-1	TRBV7-3	TRBD1	-	CASSLGGTGPFSTEAFF	TGTGCCAGCAGCTTAGGCGGGACAGGACCTTTCAGCACTGAAGCTTTCTTT
TRBJ1-2	TRBV7-9	-	few	CASKQGQPNYGYTF	TGTGCCAGCAAACAAGGACAGCCAAACTATGGCTACACCTTC
TRBJ2-1	TRBV28	TRBD2	-	CASSPRTSGSRREQFF	TGTGCCAGCAGTCCTAGGACTAGCGGGAGTCGAAGGGAGCAGTTCTTC
TRBJ2-1	TRBV29-1	-	few	CSGRQEWNNEQFF	TGCAGCGGTAGACAGGAATGGAACAATGAGCAGTTCTTC